This T cell receptor (beta chain) is from a study of cytomegalovirus exposure and HLA in healthy donors. Points from the study as a whole: In the approximately 130 validation repertoires, a later analysis found that first-cohort TCR clusters tended to co-occur. Diagnosis of cytomegalovirus status made by the classifier reportedly showed high specificity and sensitivity.

Profiling relied on immunoSEQ multiplex PCR, and the TCRdb table lists in-frame clones only, not all of them. This table holds approximately 110,000 clones, around 94% found once. Comment on this clone: Its antigen remains unknown.

CDR1 is MNHEY and CDR2 is SMNVEV in the germline V gene (reference sequence). The CDR3 covers 15 residues. Trimming removed 6 bases from V and 2 bases from J; junction bases left unmatched: 8. V usage is TRBV27 and J usage is TRBJ2-7; 9 bases fit TRBD1. The source of this sequence is a woman aged 18-29 years in good health and CMV-seronegative. The sequenced sample consisted of PBMCs. The CDR3 DNA is TGTGCCAGCAGGCCCGCCGGGACAGGGACCTACGAGCAGTACTTC. Its protein product is CASRPAGTGTYEQYF.